The next 7 T cell receptor beta chains were all read from a single sample in a study of patients and donors after allogeneic stem cell transplantation. MiXCR, run by TCRdb on the RT-PCR reads, gives a single entry per CDR3 protein. The sample comprises 190,000 or so distinct CDR3 sequences, about 38% of which are singletons, and 11% rests with the top ten. Sequencing used blood, either unsorted or a sorted T cell fraction (not recorded which). All receptors come from a human donor who was either an allogeneic HSCT recipient or a stem cell or donor lymphocyte infusion donor (not recorded which). It is not recorded whose cells these are; they may come from a transplant donor.

This rearrangement joins TRBV18 to TRBJ1-1, with TRBD1 identical over 10 bases. Unmatched junction bases numbered 3, after V lost 4 bases and J lost 4 bases. Germline CDR1 is KGHSH and CDR2 is LQKENI. The CDR3 totals 14 residues. This CDR3 reads CASSRDRGITEAFF. In DNA form, the CDR3 reads TGTGCCAGCTCACGGGACAGGGGAATCACTGAAGCTTTCTTT.

The chain uses TRBV14 and TRBJ1-6; D gene uncertain. This CDR3 has 13 amino acids. V was clipped by 1 base and J by 14 bases, with 12 bases between them. Germline-derived CDR1 and CDR2 are SGHDN and FVKESK. The CDR3 is CASSQAASRALHF. Here the CDR3 DNA reads TGTGCCAGCAGCCAAGCGGCCAGTCGGGCCCTCCACTTT. The whole variable domain, filled in from reference TRBV14 and TRBJ1-6, reads EAGVTQFPSHSVIEKGQTVTLRCDPISGHDNLYWYRRVMGKEIKFLLHFVKESKQDESGMPNNRFLAERTGGTYSTLKVQPAELEDSGVYFCASSQAASRALHFGNGTRLTVT.

The chain has TRBV5-1 and TRBJ1-2; 7 bases align to TRBD1. The CDR3 length is 13 residues. J gave up 8 bases and V 3 bases, and 7 bases lay outside the gene matches. Germline CDR1 and CDR2: SGHRS and YFSETQ. The CDR3 protein is CASSSGQAGGYTF. The CDR3 DNA reads as TGCGCCAGCAGCTCCGGACAGGCGGGAGGCTACACCTTC.

This clonotype was detected a few times. V and J are TRBV7-8 and TRBJ1-4; 10 bases match TRBD1. CDR3 size: 15 residues. V was clipped by 5 bases and J by 7 bases; unmatched bases: 7. Germline V gene sequence: CDR1 SGHVS, CDR2 FQNEAQ. CDR3 coding DNA: TGTGCCAGCAGCCCTAGCGGGACAGGGGTTGAAAAACTGTTTTTT. It is translated as CASSPSGTGVEKLFF.

The J gene is TRBJ2-6, the V gene TRBV24-1, with unresolved D. The V end was cut by 9 bases, the J end by 2 bases, with 7 bases between. From germline, CDR1 is KGHDR and CDR2 SFDVKD. The CDR3 length is 13 residues. CDR3 sequence: CATGVPGANVLTF. DNA of the CDR3: TGTGCCACCGGGGTACCTGGGGCCAACGTCCTGACTTTC.

This chain uses TRBV5-1 with TRBJ2-1, with TRBD2 matching 12 bases. The CDR3 length is 15 residues. CDR1 SGHRS and CDR2 YFSETQ come from the germline V gene. J was trimmed by 6 bases and V by 5 bases; bases with no gene match: 6. The DNA for the CDR3 is TGCGCCAGCAGTCGGACTAGCGGGGAAACCAATGAGCAGTTCTTC. This codes for CASSRTSGETNEQFF.

The chain carries TRBV7-9 and TRBJ2-2; TRBD2 matches at 7 bases. The CDR3 loop spans 12 amino acids. The germline V gene has CDR1 SEHNR and CDR2 FQNEAQ (reference sequence). The trim removed 11 bases at V and 0 bases at J, leaving 0 bases unmatched. CDR3: CAAGANTGELFF. The DNA for the CDR3 is TGTGCCGCGGGGGCGAACACCGGGGAGCTGTTTTTT.